The rows below give T cell receptor beta chains drawn from one sample of a study of shared clonotypes between healthy human individuals. Clones were sequenced by immunoSEQ multiplex PCR, and TCRdb holds only the in-frame ones, with some missing. The profile shows under 1,100,000 clones, roughly 80% of them singletons. The sequenced material came from memory CD4+ T cells sorted from blood. The receptors stem from a man younger than 35 in good health. Each CDR3 is given with its conserved first and last residue. A D gene is named only where the DNA matches it firmly. The size entry is marked missing in some rows and otherwise reads once, few, many or a size class.

d_gene: TRBD1; abundance: once; j_gene: TRBJ1-6; v_gene: TRBV6-1; CDR3nt: TGTGCCAGCAGCCTACCACAGGGGTCACCCCTCCACTTT; CDR3aa: CASSLPQGSPLHF
d_gene: TRBD1; abundance: NA; j_gene: TRBJ1-6; v_gene: TRBV7-2; CDR3nt: TGTGCCAGCAGCTTATTCAGGACAGGGAATAATTCACCCCTCCACTTT; CDR3aa: CASSLFRTGNNSPLHF
d_gene: TRBD1; abundance: NA; j_gene: TRBJ2-7; v_gene: TRBV5-4; CDR3nt: TGTGCCAGCAGCTTGGGCCGACAGGGGTTGTACGAGCAGTACTTC; CDR3aa: CASSLGRQGLYEQYF
d_gene: NA; abundance: NA; j_gene: TRBJ1-1; v_gene: TRBV5-1; CDR3nt: TGCGCCAGCAGCAGCGCAGGTGGGGTCCTGGAAGCTTTCTTT; CDR3aa: CASSSAGGVLEAFF
d_gene: TRBD1; abundance: NA; j_gene: TRBJ1-2; v_gene: TRBV27; CDR3nt: TGTGCCAGCAGGGACGGGACAGGCCAGACCACCTTC; CDR3aa: CASRDGTGQTTF
d_gene: NA; abundance: NA; j_gene: TRBJ2-7; v_gene: TRBV7-9; CDR3nt: TGTGCCAGCGGGAGGGACAGTCTGGAGCAGTACTTC; CDR3aa: CASGRDSLEQYF
d_gene: TRBD1; abundance: few; j_gene: TRBJ1-1; v_gene: TRBV9; CDR3nt: TGTGCCAGCAGCGCCACAGGGGGTCGCCTGGACACTGAAGCTTTCTTT; CDR3aa: CASSATGGRLDTEAFF
d_gene: NA; abundance: NA; j_gene: TRBJ1-5; v_gene: TRBV5-8; CDR3nt: TGTGCCAGCGGGCTGCTGGGGGGAGGCAATCAGCCCCAGCATTTT; CDR3aa: CASGLLGGGNQPQHF
d_gene: NA; abundance: NA; j_gene: TRBJ1-1; v_gene: TRBV5-6; CDR3nt: TGTGCCAGCAGCGCCCTGGGCACTGAAGCTTTCTTT; CDR3aa: CASSALGTEAFF
d_gene: NA; abundance: NA; j_gene: TRBJ2-2; v_gene: TRBV28; CDR3nt: TGTGCCAGCAGCTCCCGTACCACCGGGGAGCTGTTTTTT; CDR3aa: CASSSRTTGELFF
d_gene: TRBD1; abundance: few; j_gene: TRBJ2-3; v_gene: TRBV19; CDR3nt: TGTGCCAGTAGGGACAGGGGGAGGGCAGATACGCAGTATTTT; CDR3aa: CASRDRGRADTQYF
d_gene: TRBD2; abundance: NA; j_gene: TRBJ2-7; v_gene: TRBV10-3; CDR3nt: TGTGCCATCAGACAACCGACTAGCGGTTCCTACGAGCAGTACTTC; CDR3aa: CAIRQPTSGSYEQYF
d_gene: TRBD1; abundance: few; j_gene: TRBJ2-7; v_gene: TRBV6-1; CDR3nt: TGTGCCAGCAGTCCCGGGACAGGGAACAACTACGAGCAGTACTTC; CDR3aa: CASSPGTGNNYEQYF
d_gene: TRBD1; abundance: NA; j_gene: TRBJ2-7; v_gene: TRBV6-1; CDR3nt: TGTGCCAGCAGGGGACAGGCGAGCTCCTACGAGCAGTACTTC; CDR3aa: CASRGQASSYEQYF
d_gene: NA; abundance: many; j_gene: TRBJ1-5; v_gene: TRBV6-5; CDR3nt: TGTGCCAGCAGTTACGGCGAGTCCCGTAGCAATCAGCCCCAGCATTTT; CDR3aa: CASSYGESRSNQPQHF
d_gene: TRBD2; abundance: NA; j_gene: TRBJ2-1; v_gene: TRBV10-3; CDR3nt: TGTGCCATCAGCGCTCCTAGCGGGGTAATTAATGAGCAGTTCTTC; CDR3aa: CAISAPSGVINEQFF
d_gene: TRBD2; abundance: few; j_gene: TRBJ2-1; v_gene: TRBV5-4; CDR3nt: TGTGCCAGCAGCCGACGAACGGGACTAGCGGGTGCGTACAATGAGCAGTTCTTC; CDR3aa: CASSRRTGLAGAYNEQFF
d_gene: NA; abundance: NA; j_gene: TRBJ2-1; v_gene: TRBV19; CDR3nt: TGTGCCAGTAACAGACCTGAGAGGAATGAGCAGTTCTTC; CDR3aa: CASNRPERNEQFF
d_gene: TRBD1; abundance: NA; j_gene: TRBJ1-1; v_gene: TRBV5-6; CDR3nt: TGTGCCAGCAGCCCGGGGGTAGGGGGCTGGACTGAAGCTTTCTTT; CDR3aa: CASSPGVGGWTEAFF
d_gene: NA; abundance: many; j_gene: TRBJ1-1; v_gene: TRBV6-6; CDR3nt: TGTGCCAGCAGTTACCGTGGGCTCAACACTGAAGCTTTCTTT; CDR3aa: CASSYRGLNTEAFF
d_gene: NA; abundance: NA; j_gene: TRBJ1-1; v_gene: TRBV6-4; CDR3nt: TGTGCCAGCAGTGACGGTCGTGAAGCTTTCTTT; CDR3aa: CASSDGREAFF
d_gene: NA; abundance: NA; j_gene: TRBJ2-5; v_gene: TRBV20-1; CDR3nt: TGCAGTGCTCTCTTGGGGGAGACCCAGTACTTC; CDR3aa: CSALLGETQYF
d_gene: NA; abundance: NA; j_gene: TRBJ1-6; v_gene: TRBV6-5; CDR3nt: TGTGCCAGCAGCGCCCTGGGGTATAATTCACCCCTCCACTTT; CDR3aa: CASSALGYNSPLHF
d_gene: NA; abundance: NA; j_gene: TRBJ1-2; v_gene: TRBV30; CDR3nt: TGTGCCTGGAGTGGCAATGAGGGCAGGGGCTACACCTTC; CDR3aa: CAWSGNEGRGYTF